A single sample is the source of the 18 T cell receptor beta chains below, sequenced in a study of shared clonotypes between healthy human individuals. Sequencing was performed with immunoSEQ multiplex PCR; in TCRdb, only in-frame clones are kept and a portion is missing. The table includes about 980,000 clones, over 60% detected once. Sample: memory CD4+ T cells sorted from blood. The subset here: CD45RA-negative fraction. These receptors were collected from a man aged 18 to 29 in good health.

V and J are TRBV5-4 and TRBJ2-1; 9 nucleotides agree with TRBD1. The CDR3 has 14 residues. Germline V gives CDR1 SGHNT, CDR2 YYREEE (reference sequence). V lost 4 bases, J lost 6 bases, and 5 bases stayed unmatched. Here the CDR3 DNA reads TGTGCCAGCAGCACCCGGGACAGGGTCAATGAGCAGTTCTTC. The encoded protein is CASSTRDRVNEQFF. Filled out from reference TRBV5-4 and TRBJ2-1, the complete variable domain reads ETGVTQSPTHLIKTRGQQVTLRCSSQSGHNTVSWYQQALGQGPQFIFQYYREEENGRGNFPPRFSGLQFPNYSSELNVNALELDDSALYLCASSTRDRVNEQFFGPGTRLTVL.

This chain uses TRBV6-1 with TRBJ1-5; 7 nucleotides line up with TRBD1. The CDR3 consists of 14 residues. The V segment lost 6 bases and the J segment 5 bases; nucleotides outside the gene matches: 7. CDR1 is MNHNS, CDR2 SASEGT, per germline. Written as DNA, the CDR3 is TGTGCCAGCAGCTTTGGGACAGTAGATCAGCCCCAGCATTTT. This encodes CASSFGTVDQPQHF.

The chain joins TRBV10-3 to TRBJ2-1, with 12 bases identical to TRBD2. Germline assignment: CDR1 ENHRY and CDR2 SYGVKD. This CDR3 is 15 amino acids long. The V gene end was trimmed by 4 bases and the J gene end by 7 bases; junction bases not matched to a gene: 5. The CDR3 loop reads CAISGTSGAGNEQFF. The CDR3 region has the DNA TGTGCCATCAGTGGGACTAGCGGGGCGGGGAATGAGCAGTTCTTC.

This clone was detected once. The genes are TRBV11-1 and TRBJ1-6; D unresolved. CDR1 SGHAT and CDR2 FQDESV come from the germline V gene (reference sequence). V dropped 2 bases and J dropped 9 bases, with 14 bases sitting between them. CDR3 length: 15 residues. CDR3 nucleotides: TGTGCCAGCAGCTTATGGTTTCGGGGAGGTTCACCCCTCCACTTT. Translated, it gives CASSLWFRGGSPLHF.

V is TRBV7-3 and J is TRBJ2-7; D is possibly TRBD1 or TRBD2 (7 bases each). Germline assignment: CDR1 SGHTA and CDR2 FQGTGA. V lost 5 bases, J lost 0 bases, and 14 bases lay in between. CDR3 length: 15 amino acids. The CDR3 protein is CASSPQGGSSYEQYF. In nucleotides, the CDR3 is TGTGCCAGCAGCCCGCAGGGGGGGTCCTCCTACGAGCAGTACTTC. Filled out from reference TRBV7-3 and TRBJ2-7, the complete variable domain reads GAGVSQTPSNKVTEKGKYVELRCDPISGHTALYWYRQSLGQGPEFLIYFQGTGAADDSGLPNDRFFAVRPEGSVSTLKIQRTERGDSAVYLCASSPQGGSSYEQYFGPGTRLTVT.

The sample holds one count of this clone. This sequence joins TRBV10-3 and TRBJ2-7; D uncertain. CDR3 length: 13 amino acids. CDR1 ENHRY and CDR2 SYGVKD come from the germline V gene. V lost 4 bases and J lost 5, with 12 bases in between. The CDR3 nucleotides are TGTGCCATCAGTGTTCAATATGGGAACGAGCAGTACTTC. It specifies CAISVQYGNEQYF.

The CDR3 sequence is CASSPMVGGSGETQYF. CDR3 DNA sequence: TGTGCCAGCAGCCCCATGGTCGGGGGTAGTGGGGAGACCCAGTACTTC. The rearrangement joins TRBV7-9 to TRBJ2-5; maybe TRBD2 (6 bases). CDR3 length equals 16 residues. Germline CDR1 is SEHNR and CDR2 is FQNEAQ (reference sequence). V gave up 5 bases and J gave up 5 bases, with 21 bases separating them.

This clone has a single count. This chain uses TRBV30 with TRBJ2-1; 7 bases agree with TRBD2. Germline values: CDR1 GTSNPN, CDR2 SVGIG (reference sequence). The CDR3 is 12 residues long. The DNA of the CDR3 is TGTGTTGGGAGCGGGGCCTACAATGAGCAGTTCTTC. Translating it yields CVGSGAYNEQFF.

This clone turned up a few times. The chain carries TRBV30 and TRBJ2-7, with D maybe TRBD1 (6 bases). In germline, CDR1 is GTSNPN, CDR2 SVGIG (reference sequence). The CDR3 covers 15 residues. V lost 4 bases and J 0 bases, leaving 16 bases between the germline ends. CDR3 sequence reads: CAWKAGDTYSYEQYF. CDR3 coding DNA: TGTGCCTGGAAGGCTGGGGACACCTACTCCTACGAGCAGTACTTC. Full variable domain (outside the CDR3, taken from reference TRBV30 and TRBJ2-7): SQTIHQWPATLVQPVGSPLSLECTVEGTSNPNLYWYRQAAGRGLQLLFYSVGIGQISSEVPQNLSASRPQDRQFILSSKKLLLSDSGFYLCAWKAGDTYSYEQYFGPGTRLTVT.

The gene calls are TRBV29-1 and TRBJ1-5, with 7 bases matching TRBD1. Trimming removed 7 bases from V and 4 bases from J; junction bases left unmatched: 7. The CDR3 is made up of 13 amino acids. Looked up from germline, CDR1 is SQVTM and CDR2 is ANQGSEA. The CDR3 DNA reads TGCAGCGCCGCCGGGACAGATAATCAGCCCCAGCATTTT. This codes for CSAAGTDNQPQHF.

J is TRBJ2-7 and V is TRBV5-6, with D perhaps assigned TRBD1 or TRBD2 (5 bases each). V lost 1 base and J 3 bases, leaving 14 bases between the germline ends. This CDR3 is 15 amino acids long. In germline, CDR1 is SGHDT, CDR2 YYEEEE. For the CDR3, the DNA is TGTGCCAGCAGCTTGCCCGGGAAAGGGGTCTACGAGCAGTACTTC. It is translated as CASSLPGKGVYEQYF.

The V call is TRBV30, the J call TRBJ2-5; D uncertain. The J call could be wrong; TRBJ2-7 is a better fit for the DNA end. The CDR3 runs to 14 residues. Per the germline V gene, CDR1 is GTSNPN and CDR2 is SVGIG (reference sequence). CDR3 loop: CAWSVPASGNEQYF. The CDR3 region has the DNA TGTGCCTGGAGTGTACCGGCCAGTGGGAACGAGCAGTACTTC.

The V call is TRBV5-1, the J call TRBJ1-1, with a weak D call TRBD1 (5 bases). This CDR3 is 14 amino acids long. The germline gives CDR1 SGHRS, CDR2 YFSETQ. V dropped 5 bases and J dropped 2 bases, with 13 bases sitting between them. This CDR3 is CASRAGTENTEAFF. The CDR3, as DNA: TGCGCCAGCAGAGCCGGGACGGAAAACACTGAAGCTTTCTTT.

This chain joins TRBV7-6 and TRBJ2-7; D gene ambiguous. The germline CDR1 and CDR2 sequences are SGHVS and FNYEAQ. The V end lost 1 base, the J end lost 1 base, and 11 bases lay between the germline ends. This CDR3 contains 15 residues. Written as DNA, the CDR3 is TGTGCCAGCAGCTTAGGGGTAGCAGGATCCTACGAGCAGTACTTC. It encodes CASSLGVAGSYEQYF.

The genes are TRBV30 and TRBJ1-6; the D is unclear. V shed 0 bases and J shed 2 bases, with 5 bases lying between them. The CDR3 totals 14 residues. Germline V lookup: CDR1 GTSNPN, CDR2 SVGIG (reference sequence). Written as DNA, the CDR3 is TGTGCCTGGAGTGTACAAGCCTATAATTCACCCCTCCACTTT. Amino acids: CAWSVQAYNSPLHF.

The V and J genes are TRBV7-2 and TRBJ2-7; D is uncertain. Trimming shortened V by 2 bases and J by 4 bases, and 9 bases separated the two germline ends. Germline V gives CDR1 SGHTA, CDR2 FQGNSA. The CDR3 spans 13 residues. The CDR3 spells CASSLNFQYEQYF. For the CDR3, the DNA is TGTGCCAGCAGCTTAAATTTCCAATACGAGCAGTACTTC. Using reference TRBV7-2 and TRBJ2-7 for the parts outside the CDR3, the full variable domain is GAGVSQSPSNKVTEKGKDVELRCDPISGHTALYWYRQSLGQGLEFLIYFQGNSAPDKSGLPSDRFSAERTGGSVSTLTIQRTQQEDSAVYLCASSLNFQYEQYFGPGTRLTVT.

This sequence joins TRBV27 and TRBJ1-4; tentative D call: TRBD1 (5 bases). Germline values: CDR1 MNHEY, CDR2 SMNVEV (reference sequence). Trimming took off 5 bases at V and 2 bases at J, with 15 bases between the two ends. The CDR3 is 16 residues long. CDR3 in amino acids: CASSPRGGWTNEKLFF. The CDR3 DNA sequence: TGTGCCAGCAGTCCCCGCGGGGGGTGGACTAATGAAAAACTGTTTTTT.

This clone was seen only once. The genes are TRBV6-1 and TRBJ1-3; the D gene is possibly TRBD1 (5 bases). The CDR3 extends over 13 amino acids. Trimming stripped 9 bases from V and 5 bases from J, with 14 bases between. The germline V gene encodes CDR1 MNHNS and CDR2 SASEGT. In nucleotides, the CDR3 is TGTGCCAGTGCGGGGGGGAATCGAAACACCATATATTTT. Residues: CASAGGNRNTIYF.